Sequencing of this T cell receptor (beta chain) was carried out in a study of shared clonotypes between healthy human individuals. The overall study: Three CD4 naive, three CD4 memory, two CD8 naive and one CD8 memory plate were used per donor.

Healthy HIV-negative adults with no recent acute infections or vaccinations were recruited as donors. Trimming took 6 bases from V and 0 from J, leaving 12 bases between them. Germline CDR1 reads SGHVS; CDR2 reads FQNEAQ. The CDR3 has 14 amino acids. The run depth of the assay was deep. Clones were read by immunoSEQ multiplex PCR, and TCRdb kept only the in-frame ones, dropping some. The table has about 1.5 million clones, 98% seen once; the top ten hold less than 0.55%. The sequence was obtained from a young man in good health. Sample: naive CD4+ T cells sorted from blood. Described subset: CD45RA+ positively selected. The chain combines TRBV7-8 with TRBJ2-7; a weak D match, TRBD2 (5 bases). The CDR3, as DNA: TGTGCCAGCAGGCCGGACTTAAGCTCCTACGAGCAGTACTTC. Encoded protein: CASRPDLSSYEQYF.